A single sample is the source of the 11 T cell receptor beta chains below, sequenced in a study of cytomegalovirus exposure and HLA in healthy donors. TCRdb keeps only in-frame clones here, not all; method: immunoSEQ multiplex PCR. This sample yields around 130,000 clones, of which more than 75% are seen a single time; 2% to 2.5% belongs to the top ten. Sequencing input: PBMCs. Source of these receptors: a woman aged 25 to 39 in good health and CMV-seronegative.

This chain joins TRBV7-3 and TRBJ1-6, with D perhaps TRBD1 (6 bases). This CDR3 has 14 residues. Trimming cost V 3 bases and J 7 bases, with 10 bases left between them. The germline CDR1 and CDR2 sequences are SGHTA and FQGTGA. CDR3 residues: CASSFSGQNSPLHF. CDR3 in DNA: TGTGCCAGCAGCTTTTCGGGACAAAATTCACCCCTCCACTTT. The entire variable domain, with the rest obtained from reference TRBV7-3 and TRBJ1-6, is as follows: GAGVSQTPSNKVTEKGKYVELRCDPISGHTALYWYRQSLGQGPEFLIYFQGTGAADDSGLPNDRFFAVRPEGSVSTLKIQRTERGDSAVYLCASSFSGQNSPLHFGNGTRLTVT.

The rearrangement joins TRBV4-1 to TRBJ2-7; D gene unclear. Per germline, CDR1 MGHRA and CDR2 YSYEKL. The V gene lost 1 base and the J gene lost 0 bases, with 10 bases spanning the gap. CDR3 length: 15 residues. In DNA, the CDR3 is TGCGCCAGCAGCCAAGGGGCGTTTGGCTCCTACGAGCAGTACTTC. Its protein product is CASSQGAFGSYEQYF.

The chain joins TRBV15 to TRBJ1-2; 8 positions match TRBD1. The CDR3 covers 15 residues. V shed 5 bases, J shed 4 bases, and the junction held 9 bases outside the gene matches. Germline CDR1 is LNHNV and CDR2 is YYDKDF (reference sequence). The CDR3 bases are TGTGCCACCAGCGAGAGGCTCCAGGGGGCCTATGGCTACACCTTC. The encoded protein is CATSERLQGAYGYTF. Complete variable domain (other parts from reference TRBV15 and TRBJ1-2): DAMVIQNPRYQVTQFGKPVTLSCSQTLNHNVMYWYQQKSSQAPKLLFHYYDKDFNNEADTPDNFQSRRPNTSFCFLDIRSPGLGDTAMYLCATSERLQGAYGYTFGSGTRLTVV.

The chain links TRBV27 to TRBJ1-2; 11 bases match TRBD1. Germline assignment: CDR1 MNHEY and CDR2 SMNVEV (reference sequence). This CDR3 is 14 amino acids long. J was trimmed by 9 bases and V by 5 bases; bases with no gene match: 8. CDR3 sequence: CASSPAGTGGRYTF. CDR3 in DNA: TGTGCCAGCAGTCCAGCCGGGACAGGGGGTCGCTACACCTTC.

This clone was counted many times. This rearrangement joins TRBV11-2 to TRBJ1-1, with 9 bases lining up with TRBD1. This CDR3 has 14 amino acids. The trim removed 5 bases at V and 7 bases at J, leaving 8 bases unmatched. Per the germline V gene, CDR1 is SGHAT and CDR2 is FQNNGV. CDR3 sequence (DNA): TGTGCCAGCAGCCGGGGACAGGGTGCAAGTGAAGCTTTCTTT. Its translation is CASSRGQGASEAFF.

The sample holds a few counts of this clone. The chain uses TRBV2 and TRBJ2-3; 12 nucleotides align to TRBD2. The germline gives CDR1 SNHLY, CDR2 FYNNEI. This CDR3 comprises 19 residues. With 11 bases clipped from V and 3 bases from J, the junction kept 21 bases outside the gene matches. The DNA of the CDR3 is TGTGCCTCCCGGGGCCGACTAGCGGGGGCCCCAATGGGGACAGATACGCAGTATTTT. Protein product: CASRGRLAGAPMGTDTQYF.

The V call is TRBV27, the J call TRBJ2-2; TRBD2 matches at 7 bases. Germline V lookup: CDR1 MNHEY, CDR2 SMNVEV (reference sequence). Losses at the gene ends were 0 bases for V and 4 bases for J; bases not matched to a gene: 8. The CDR3 contains 17 residues. The CDR3, as DNA: TGTGCCAGCAGTTTATCGGCCCTAAGGGAGGGCACCGGGGAGCTGTTTTTT. Protein: CASSLSALREGTGELFF.

The J gene is TRBJ2-6, the V gene TRBV18, with no clear D. CDR3 length: 15 residues. V lost 1 base to trimming and J lost 4 bases, with 8 bases between them. CDR1 KGHSH and CDR2 LQKENI come from the germline V gene. The CDR3 sequence: CASSPRGDGANVLTF. Here the CDR3 DNA reads TGTGCCAGCTCACCACGCGGAGACGGGGCCAACGTCCTGACTTTC.

This chain links TRBV19 with TRBJ1-5; D possibly corresponds to TRBD1 (6 bases). CDR1 is LNHDA and CDR2 is SQIVND in the germline V gene (reference sequence). The CDR3 spans 14 residues. V lost 5 bases and J 6 bases, leaving 14 bases between the germline ends. The CDR3 loop is CASSPGASPQPQHF. The CDR3 DNA reads TGTGCCAGTAGTCCAGGGGCGTCCCCTCAGCCCCAGCATTTT. Looking up the rest from reference TRBV19 and TRBJ1-5 gives the full variable domain: DGGITQSPKYLFRKEGQNVTLSCEQNLNHDAMYWYRQDPGQGLRLIYYSQIVNDFQKGDIAEGYSVSREKKESFPLTVTSAQKNPTAFYLCASSPGASPQPQHFGDGTRLSIL.

This clone was seen a few times. V usage is TRBV9 and J usage is TRBJ2-1; the match to TRBD2 covers 8 bases. The CDR3 consists of 17 residues. In germline, CDR1 is SGDLS, CDR2 YYNGEE. The junction had 16 bases not matched to a gene; V was cut back by 4 bases and J by 7 bases. The CDR3 nucleotides read TGTGCCAGCAGCCCCCGGAGAACGGGGGGGCCGGAGAATGAGCAGTTCTTC. Its protein is CASSPRRTGGPENEQFF.

The genes are TRBV7-2 and TRBJ1-4; no clear D gene. Germline lookup yields CDR1 SGHTA and CDR2 FQGNSA. The CDR3 extends over 14 amino acids. V lost 5 bases, J lost 4 bases, and 11 bases lay in between. CDR3 residues: CASSEDTSNEKLFF. CDR3 in DNA: TGTGCCAGCAGCGAAGACACAAGTAATGAAAAACTGTTTTTT.